The 25 T cell receptor beta chains reported below all come from one sample, sequenced in a study of molecular identifiers for immune sequencing clone quantification. TCRdb independently ran MiXCR on the PCR reads; one entry per CDR3 protein. This repertoire shows 85,000 to 95,000 distinct CDR3 sequences, about 20% found once; its top ten account for roughly 0.85%. The sample was naive CD8+ T cells from blood, with Jurkat cell RNA spiked in. Documented subset: FACS-sorted CD8+CD4-CCR7+CD45RA+ naive T cells. These receptors were collected from a human donor in good health. Some libraries in this study had Jurkat cell RNA spiked in.

This chain uses TRBV7-9 with TRBJ2-2, with 7 bases aligning to TRBD1. V lost 6 bases, J lost 5 bases, and 12 bases stayed unmatched. This CDR3 has 16 residues. Germline assignment: CDR1 SEHNR and CDR2 FQNEAQ (reference sequence). The CDR3: CASSSLFPRGTGELFF. The CDR3 DNA sequence: TGTGCCAGCAGTTCCCTATTCCCCAGGGGGACCGGGGAGCTGTTTTTT.

This clonotype has at least ten counts. This chain links TRBV29-1 with TRBJ1-2, with D unresolved. Trimming removed 6 bases from V and 8 bases from J, with 16 bases in between. CDR1 and CDR2 (germline): SQVTM, ANQGSEA. The CDR3 sequence is 12 residues long. DNA of the CDR3: TGCAGCGTCCCCGGCGGTGGGTACGGCTACACCTTC. Translation gives CSVPGGGYGYTF.

On this clonotype itself: This may be a read error: a much more frequent sequence differs by one nucleotide. J is TRBJ1-2 and V is TRBV28; 7 bases line up with TRBD1. CDR1 and CDR2 from the germline V gene are MDHEN and SYDVKM. This CDR3 has 13 amino acids. The CDR3 loop is CTSSFRGAGGYTF. DNA for the CDR3: TGTACCAGCAGTTTCAGGGGGGCAGGAGGCTACACCTTC.

The table lists this clonotype with many counts. This sequence joins TRBV13 and TRBJ1-1; no firm D call. The germline gives CDR1 PRHDT, CDR2 FYEKMQ (reference sequence). The CDR3 covers 13 residues. Trimming pared 3 bases from V and 3 bases from J, leaving 8 bases between. CDR3 sequence reads: CASSFLLDTEAFF. CDR3 in DNA: TGTGCCAGCAGCTTTTTGCTGGACACTGAAGCTTTCTTT.

This clonotype showed up just a few times. Sequence at one end of the junction differs from germline and may be a read error. The chain couples TRBV10-3 to TRBJ2-7, with D perhaps matching TRBD2 (5 bases). Germline CDR1 is ENHRY and CDR2 is SYGVKD. The length of the CDR3 is 15 residues. CDR3 residues: CAISESRGISYERYF. CDR3 bases: TGTGCCATCAGTGAGTCACGAGGGATCTCCTACGAGCGGTACTTC.

This clonotype occurred many times. The chain recombines TRBV7-9 with TRBJ2-7, with TRBD1 as a possible D gene (6 bases). Trimming took off 5 bases at V and 3 bases at J, with 11 bases between the two ends. Germline V gives CDR1 SEHNR, CDR2 FQNEAQ (reference sequence). This CDR3 comprises 13 residues. The CDR3 nucleotides read TGTGCCAGCAGCCACAGGGAACTCTACGAGCAGTACTTC. This codes for CASSHRELYEQYF.

V gene TRBV7-2 combines with J gene TRBJ2-7; perhaps TRBD1 as D (5 bases). This CDR3 has 13 amino acids. V was pared by 5 bases and J by 4 bases, with 12 bases between. Germline V gene sequence: CDR1 SGHTA, CDR2 FQGNSA. CDR3 amino acids: CASSQTEEYEQYF. Here the CDR3 DNA reads TGTGCCAGCAGCCAGACAGAAGAGTACGAGCAGTACTTC.

This clonotype occurred many times. The chain is built from TRBV28 and TRBJ2-7; a possible D gene is TRBD1 (5 bases). The V end lost 5 bases, the J end lost 3 bases, and 11 bases lay between the germline ends. This CDR3 region has 13 residues. Per the germline V gene, CDR1 is MDHEN and CDR2 is SYDVKM. The CDR3 coding sequence is TGTGCCAGCAGTCTAGACAGCTACTACGAGCAGTACTTC. Translation gives CASSLDSYYEQYF.

This clonotype was seen repeatedly, ten times or more. The genes are TRBV12-3 or TRBV12-4 and TRBJ2-4; D gene unclear. Between the trimmed V and J ends, which lost 6 bases and 8 bases, there was a span of 11 bases. The CDR3 covers 12 residues. CDR3 DNA sequence: TGTGCCAGCAGCCCGCTTTGGCACATTCAGTACTTC. Its translation: CASSPLWHIQYF.

There are a few counts of this clonotype. The V call is TRBV6-2 or TRBV6-3, the J call TRBJ2-1; 9 bases are shared with TRBD1. Germline V gene lookup returns CDR1 MNHEY and CDR2 SVGEGT. J lost 6 bases, V lost 4 bases, and 4 bases had no gene match. This CDR3 comprises 14 residues. CDR3 residues: CASSWGQGGNEQFF. The CDR3 nucleotides read TGTGCCAGCAGTTGGGGACAGGGTGGCAATGAGCAGTTCTTC.

This clonotype has ten or more counts. The CDR3 nucleotides read TGCAGTGCTAGAGAGACGACTAGCGGGAGGAACGAGCAGTACTTC. Its protein product is CSARETTSGRNEQYF. The chain combines TRBV20-1 with TRBJ2-7; 13 bases align to TRBD2. The length of the CDR3 is 15 residues. Germline CDR1 is DFQATT and CDR2 is SNEGSKA (reference sequence). Trimming took 0 bases from V and 5 from J; bases not matched to a gene: 4.

This clonotype has at least ten counts. This chain connects TRBV27 to TRBJ2-7, with 10 bases aligning to TRBD1. The CDR3 consists of 13 residues. The germline V gene has CDR1 MNHEY and CDR2 SMNVEV (reference sequence). With 4 bases clipped from V and 4 bases from J, the junction kept 1 base outside the gene matches. The CDR3 DNA sequence: TGTGCCAGCAGTTGGGGACAGGGGTACGAGCAGTACTTC. Protein sequence: CASSWGQGYEQYF.

This clonotype came up many times. This rearrangement joins TRBV5-6 to TRBJ1-1, with TRBD1 as a possible D gene (6 bases). The length of the CDR3 is 15 residues. V lost 3 bases and J lost 0, with 12 bases in between. From germline, CDR1 is SGHDT and CDR2 YYEEEE. For the CDR3, the DNA is TGTGCCAGCAGCTCCCGGACAGTAATGAACACTGAAGCTTTCTTT. Protein sequence: CASSSRTVMNTEAFF.

Concerning this clonotype itself: A junction end diverges from the germline sequence, so it may reflect a read error. The rearrangement uses TRBV27 and TRBJ2-7, with D perhaps given as TRBD1 or TRBD2 (5 bases each). Germline V gene data show CDR1 as MNHEY and CDR2 as SMNVEV (reference sequence). The CDR3 loop spans 12 amino acids. This CDR3 reads CVSSLAGREQYF. DNA for the CDR3: TGTGTCAGCAGTCTAGCAGGGCGGGAGCAGTACTTC.

This clonotype has just a few counts. The gene calls are TRBV9 and TRBJ1-6; D unclear. V lost 4 bases and J lost 6, with 11 bases in between. The CDR3 runs 14 residues. Germline V CDR1 and CDR2: SGDLS, YYNGEE. CDR3 nucleotide sequence: TGTGCCAGCAGCCCGGAGACACTTAATTCACCCCTCCACTTT. Amino acids: CASSPETLNSPLHF.

At least ten counts were recorded for this clonotype. The V call is TRBV7-9, the J call TRBJ2-5, with D maybe TRBD1 (6 bases). This CDR3 spans 13 amino acids. Trimming pared 1 base from V and 3 bases from J, leaving 6 bases between. Per germline, CDR1 SEHNR and CDR2 FQNEAQ (reference sequence). CDR3 in DNA: TGTGCCAGCAGCTTAGACAGGGAAGAGACCCAGTACTTC. Translating gives CASSLDREETQYF.

This clonotype was detected ten times or more. The chain has TRBV7-9 and TRBJ1-4, with D unclear. Germline lookup yields CDR1 SEHNR and CDR2 FQNEAQ (reference sequence). V was shortened by 2 bases and J by 3 bases, with 13 bases between the two germline ends. The CDR3 is 16 residues long. The CDR3 nucleotides are TGTGCCAGCAGCTTATTATGGGATTTGGCTAATGAAAAACTGTTTTTT. It translates to CASSLLWDLANEKLFF.

The chain carries TRBV28 and TRBJ2-2; D perhaps matches TRBD1 (6 bases). Trimming left V 1 base short and J 7 bases short, with 10 bases between. The CDR3 totals 14 residues. Germline V gene lookup returns CDR1 MDHEN and CDR2 SYDVKM. The CDR3 loop reads CASSLSDRHGELFF. The CDR3 DNA sequence: TGTGCCAGCAGTTTATCCGACAGGCACGGGGAGCTGTTTTTT.

In its sample, this clonotype was seen many times. The chain carries TRBV5-1 and TRBJ2-1; D not resolved. CDR3 length: 12 residues. Germline CDR1 and CDR2: SGHRS and YFSETQ. With 4 bases removed from V and 2 bases from J, the gap between germline ends came to 4 bases. Here the CDR3 reads CASSVTYNEQFF. The CDR3 DNA follows: TGCGCCAGCAGCGTTACCTACAATGAGCAGTTCTTC.

Ten or more counts support this clonotype. The rearrangement links TRBV20-1 to TRBJ2-7; unclear D gene. V was trimmed by 6 bases and J by 2 bases, leaving 17 bases between them. The CDR3 covers 14 residues. The germline CDR1 and CDR2 sequences are DFQATT and SNEGSKA (reference sequence). In DNA, the CDR3 is TGCAGTGCCCCCGACACTAAGACCGCCTACGAGCAGTACTTC. Translating it yields CSAPDTKTAYEQYF.

This clonotype was recorded many times. The gene calls are TRBV6-2 or TRBV6-3 and TRBJ2-5; 12 positions match TRBD2. The ends lost 6 bases at V and 4 bases at J; junction bases unmatched: 6. Germline-derived CDR1 and CDR2 are MNHEY and SVGEGT. This CDR3 has 15 amino acids. The CDR3 sequence: CASSRLAGDRETQYF. CDR3 DNA sequence: TGTGCCAGCAGCCGACTAGCGGGAGACCGAGAGACCCAGTACTTC.

This clonotype was seen repeatedly, ten times or more. This sequence joins TRBV4-1 and TRBJ2-7, with 9 bases identical to TRBD1. The V and J ends lost 2 bases and 1 base, in that order; junction bases with no gene match: 6. CDR3 length: 16 residues. Germline V gene lookup returns CDR1 MGHRA and CDR2 YSYEKL. As DNA, the CDR3 is TGCGCCAGCAGCCAATTTCCGACAGGGGGATCCTACGAGCAGTACTTC. Its translation: CASSQFPTGGSYEQYF.

As to this clonotype: A read error may explain this, as a much larger clone is one base away. The rearrangement joins TRBV9 to TRBJ2-3; 9 positions agree with TRBD2. This CDR3 comprises 18 residues. With V trimmed by 0 bases and J by 2 bases, 10 bases remained unmatched. The germline gives CDR1 SGDLS, CDR2 YYNGEE. The CDR3: CASSVEGPAGGYTDTQYF. The CDR3 nucleotides are TGTGCCAGCAGCGTAGAAGGGCCAGCGGGGGGTTACACAGATACGCAGTATTTT.

This clonotype turned up a few times. The chain carries TRBV2 and TRBJ2-7; possibly TRBD1 for D (6 bases). Trimming cost V 6 bases and J 1 base, with 13 bases left between them. Germline CDR1 reads SNHLY; CDR2 reads FYNNEI. This CDR3 is built from 14 residues. The CDR3 sequence: CASRPGEISYEQYF. The CDR3 DNA follows: TGTGCCAGCAGGCCAGGGGAAATATCCTACGAGCAGTACTTC.

This clonotype appeared many times. The chain employs TRBV29-1 and TRBJ1-1; D call uncertain. The V and J ends lost 3 bases and 1 base respectively, with 18 bases between them. The germline gives CDR1 SQVTM, CDR2 ANQGSEA. CDR3 length: 16 amino acids. CDR3: CSVDVLVAKTNTEAFF. The CDR3 DNA reads as TGCAGCGTTGATGTTTTGGTTGCAAAGACGAACACTGAAGCTTTCTTT.